This record concerns one T cell receptor (beta chain) sequence. Time point indicated: after dendritic cell vaccination, including at tumor progression/relapse. The sample originates from a study of glioma-infiltrating T cells after dendritic cell vaccination. The CDR3 consists of 13 residues. Germline trimming cut 6 bases from V and 2 bases from J; bases unmatched to any gene: 3. Germline V gene sequence: CDR1 MDHEN, CDR2 SYDVKM. Amplification used 60 V beta primers and 13 J beta primers. Sequencing was performed with immunoSEQ multiplex PCR; in TCRdb, only in-frame clones are kept and a portion is missing. The repertoire includes tens of thousands of clones, roughly four fifths of them detected once, and under 7% sits in the top ten.

The input for sequencing was blood, taken after dendritic cell vaccination. The chain joins TRBV28 to TRBJ2-5, with 7 bases aligning to TRBD1. This sequence originates from a human donor with glioblastoma. The CDR3 here is CASSPGQQETQYF. DNA of the CDR3: TGTGCCAGCAGCCCGGGACAGCAAGAGACCCAGTACTTC.